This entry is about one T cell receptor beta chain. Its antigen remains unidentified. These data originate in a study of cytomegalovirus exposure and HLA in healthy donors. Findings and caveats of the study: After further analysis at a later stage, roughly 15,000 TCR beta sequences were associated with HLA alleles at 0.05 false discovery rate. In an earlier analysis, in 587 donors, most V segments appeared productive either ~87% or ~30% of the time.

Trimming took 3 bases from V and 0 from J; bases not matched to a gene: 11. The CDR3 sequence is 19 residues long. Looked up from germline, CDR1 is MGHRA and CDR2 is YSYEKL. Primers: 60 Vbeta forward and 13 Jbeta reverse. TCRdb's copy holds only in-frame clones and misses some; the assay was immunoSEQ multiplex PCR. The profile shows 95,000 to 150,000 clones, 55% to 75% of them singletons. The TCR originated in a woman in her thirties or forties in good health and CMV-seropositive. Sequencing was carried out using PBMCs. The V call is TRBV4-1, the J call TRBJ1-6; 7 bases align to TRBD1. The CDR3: CASSHASGQLSSYNSPLHF. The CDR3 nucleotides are TGCGCCAGCAGCCACGCGTCGGGACAGTTGAGCTCCTATAATTCACCCCTCCACTTT.